This TCR beta chain came from a study of tumor-infiltrating lymphocytes in primary liver carcinoma. Synthesis of TCR beta cDNA was carried out from 500 ng total RNA with a constant-region primer. The TCR beta library was amplified through three nested multiplex PCR rounds in a modified ARM-PCR procedure. Researchers ran the first two PCR rounds for roughly 10 cycles each with TRBV1-TRBV30 forward primers and a C-beta reverse primer. From the multiplex PCR reads, TCRdb called clonotypes with MiXCR, one entry per CDR3 protein. This sample has 250,000 to 400,000 distinct CDR3 sequences, with 60% to 80% found just once. The CDR3 has 15 residues. Trimming left V 1 base short and J 0 bases short, with 9 bases between. CDR1 SEHNR and CDR2 FQNEAQ come from the germline V gene (reference sequence). The sample holds one count of this clonotype. Since no conserved phenylalanine or tryptophan closes the CDR3, a read error is the likely cause.

Out of unsorted whole blood came the blood RNA, and germline DNA was extracted as well. The chain has TRBV7-9 and TRBJ1-1; D is possibly TRBD1 (5 bases). Sequencing used peripheral blood. The TCR sequence derives from a man in his forties with primary liver carcinoma and hepatitis B virus infection. CDR3 coding DNA: TGTGCCAGCAGCTTAGGTGTCAGGGTGAACACTGAAGCTTTCCTT. Its translation: CASSLGVRVNTEAFL.